This passage covers 27 T cell receptor beta chains from one sample sequenced in a study of blood T cell repertoires in COVID-19 (dated by TCRdb to about 2020). Library prep was done by the immunoSEQ multiplex PCR assay. Sourced from immuneACCESS, this table was stored by TCRdb with only in-frame sequences that have V and J called. A share of the clones is absent; for the studies checked, an unresolved V gene accounts for under half, and the remainder has no known explanation. For this sample there are about 87,000 clones; 70% to 90% appear just once. The ten largest make up around 5% of the sample. Sequenced: peripheral blood. The receptors were gathered from a man in his forties or fifties with acute or convalescent COVID-19.

The chain links TRBV19 to TRBJ1-5, with no clear D. The CDR3 extends over 14 amino acids. V was clipped by 6 bases and J by 4 bases, with 13 bases between them. Germline-derived CDR1 and CDR2 are LNHDA and SQIVND (reference sequence). CDR3 region: CASRGQAQNQPQHF. The DNA for the CDR3 is TGTGCCAGTAGAGGCCAGGCCCAAAATCAGCCCCAGCATTTT.

V and J are TRBV27 and TRBJ1-4; D might be TRBD1 (6 bases). The CDR3 runs 14 residues. Germline V gene sequence: CDR1 MNHEY, CDR2 SMNVEV (reference sequence). V was shortened by 7 bases and J by 8 bases, with 17 bases between the two germline ends. CDR3 bases: TGTGCCAGCAATACCCGGGACACAAGGGAAAAACTGTTTTTT. Amino acids: CASNTRDTREKLFF.

The chain couples TRBV2 to TRBJ1-6, with 8 bases identical to TRBD1. The CDR3 is 15 amino acids. After removal of 6 bases from V and 6 bases from J, the junction contained 7 bases not matched to a gene. Germline-derived CDR1 and CDR2 are SNHLY and FYNNEI. CDR3 residues: CASRDRTGFNSPLHF. CDR3 nucleotides: TGTGCCAGCAGGGACCGGACAGGGTTTAATTCACCCCTCCACTTT.

V is TRBV7-2 and J is TRBJ1-5; D possibly corresponds to TRBD1 (6 bases). Germline V gene sequence: CDR1 SGHTA, CDR2 FQGNSA. This CDR3 region has 15 residues. Deletions cut 0 bases from V and 7 bases from J, with 13 bases between. The CDR3 DNA reads as TGTGCCAGCAGCTTAGCGTGGGGGGGCGGACAGCCCCAGCATTTT. It translates to CASSLAWGGGQPQHF.

The chain joins TRBV12-3 or TRBV12-4 to TRBJ2-1; D might be TRBD2 (5 bases). Trimming took 7 bases from V and 9 from J, leaving 10 bases between them. The CDR3 has 11 amino acids. For the CDR3, the DNA is TGTGCCAGCACCCTTGGGAGTGAGCAGTTCTTC. Translation gives CASTLGSEQFF.

In this sample, this clone turned up a few times. CDR3 nucleotide sequence: TGTGCCAGCAGCTACGGACAGGGTTCGTACAATGAGCAGTTCTTC. Its translation: CASSYGQGSYNEQFF. V gene TRBV7-3 combines with J gene TRBJ2-1, with 8 bases matching TRBD1. Germline loops: CDR1 SGHTA, CDR2 FQGTGA. The CDR3 has 15 residues. J gave up 4 bases and V 4 bases, and 6 bases lay outside the gene matches.

This rearrangement joins TRBV19 to TRBJ1-6; 10 nucleotides align to TRBD1. From germline, CDR1 is LNHDA and CDR2 SQIVND (reference sequence). The J segment lost 7 bases and the V segment lost 3 bases, leaving 3 bases of the junction unmatched. The length of the CDR3 is 15 residues. The DNA for the CDR3 is TGTGCCAGTAGTATCCGGGGACAGGGGAATTCACCCCTCCACTTT. Translating gives CASSIRGQGNSPLHF.

This chain connects TRBV6-4 to TRBJ1-2; 9 positions agree with TRBD1. With 6 bases clipped from V and 2 bases from J, the junction kept 4 bases outside the gene matches. Germline V gives CDR1 MRHNA, CDR2 SNTAGT. CDR3 length: 14 amino acids. CDR3 residues: CASSATGGNYGYTF. The CDR3 DNA follows: TGTGCCAGCAGCGCCACAGGGGGCAACTATGGCTACACCTTC.

The V and J genes are TRBV5-1 and TRBJ1-4, with 7 bases lining up with TRBD1. This CDR3 has 16 amino acids. Germline assignment: CDR1 SGHRS and CDR2 YFSETQ. Losses at the gene ends were 4 bases for V and 8 bases for J; bases not matched to a gene: 14. CDR3 sequence: CASSTGSAGGREKLFF. CDR3 DNA: TGCGCCAGCAGCACAGGATCTGCAGGGGGGAGGGAAAAACTGTTTTTT.

The genes are TRBV7-9 and TRBJ1-4, with a possible D match to TRBD1 (6 bases). This CDR3 is built from 16 residues. The germline CDR1 and CDR2 sequences are SEHNR and FQNEAQ (reference sequence). V was trimmed by 3 bases and J by 10 bases, leaving 21 bases between them. CDR3 in DNA: TGTGCCAGCAGCTTCTCCTCCGGGACAACAATCGGAAAACTGTTTTTT. This encodes CASSFSSGTTIGKLFF. The full variable domain, rest sourced from reference TRBV7-9 and TRBJ1-4, is DTGVSQNPRHKITKRGQNVTFRCDPISEHNRLYWYRQTLGQGPEFLTYFQNEAQLEKSRLLSDRFSAERPKGSFSTLEIQRTEQGDSAMYLCASSFSSGTTIGKLFFGSGTQLSVL.

This clone was detected a few times. The chain joins TRBV30 to TRBJ1-1; D uncertain. Trimming cost V 4 bases and J 1 base, with 10 bases left between them. Germline loops: CDR1 GTSNPN, CDR2 SVGIG (reference sequence). This CDR3 is built from 13 residues. For the CDR3, the DNA is TGTGCCTGGAACTCTGAGGGGAACACTGAAGCTTTCTTT. Protein sequence: CAWNSEGNTEAFF.

V gene TRBV20-1 combines with J gene TRBJ2-7; 10 bases are a match to TRBD1. The CDR3 consists of 14 residues. Per germline, CDR1 DFQATT and CDR2 SNEGSKA (reference sequence). The V and J ends lost 3 bases and 2 bases, in that order; junction bases with no gene match: 4. Here the CDR3 reads CSASETGGTYEQYF. The CDR3 bases are TGCAGTGCTAGTGAGACAGGGGGCACCTACGAGCAGTACTTC.

This clone has more than one count but fewer than ten. J is TRBJ1-6 and V is TRBV4-2; 7 positions match TRBD1. V gave up 4 bases and J gave up 7 bases; unmatched junction bases: 4. CDR3 length: 14 residues. From germline, CDR1 is LGHNA and CDR2 YNFKEQ. The DNA for the CDR3 is TGTGCCAGCAGCCTACCGGGACAGAATTCACCCCTCCACTTT. Residues: CASSLPGQNSPLHF.

Here the CDR3 reads CASSYSTPSRDRDDEQFF. Written as DNA, the CDR3 is TGTGCCAGCAGTTACTCGACCCCGTCCCGGGACAGGGACGATGAGCAGTTCTTC. This rearrangement joins TRBV6-2 or TRBV6-3 to TRBJ2-1; 9 bases are shared with TRBD1. V was pared by 0 bases and J by 8 bases, with 14 bases of the junction left unmatched. The CDR3 sequence is 18 residues long. The V gene's germline CDR1 is MNHEY and CDR2 SVGEGT.

The J gene is TRBJ2-2, the V gene TRBV30; 12 nucleotides line up with TRBD2. V lost 4 bases to trimming and J lost 7 bases; unmatched junction nucleotides: 7. The CDR3 extends over 15 amino acids. Germline V gene sequence: CDR1 GTSNPN, CDR2 SVGIG (reference sequence). CDR3 sequence reads: CAWTGLAGGVGELFF. The DNA of the CDR3 is TGTGCCTGGACTGGGCTAGCGGGGGGGGTCGGGGAGCTGTTTTTT.

The rearrangement links TRBV18 to TRBJ1-3, with no clear D. CDR3 length: 15 residues. CDR1 and CDR2 from the germline V gene are KGHSH and LQKENI. Trimming took off 2 bases at V and 6 bases at J, with 14 bases between the two ends. CDR3 in amino acids: CASSPREGSANTIYF. As DNA, the CDR3 is TGTGCCAGCTCACCAAGGGAGGGATCAGCAAACACCATATATTTT.

The CDR3 DNA is TGTGCCAGCAGCTTAGATGGGACAGGGGCCCCCTACGAGCAGTACTTC. Protein product: CASSLDGTGAPYEQYF. This chain links TRBV7-2 with TRBJ2-7; 10 positions agree with TRBD1. CDR1 is SGHTA and CDR2 is FQGNSA in the germline V gene. V was pared by 1 base and J by 2 bases, with 5 bases of the junction left unmatched. The CDR3 is made up of 16 amino acids. Filled out from reference TRBV7-2 and TRBJ2-7, the complete variable domain reads GAGVSQSPSNKVTEKGKDVELRCDPISGHTALYWYRQSLGQGLEFLIYFQGNSAPDKSGLPSDRFSAERTGGSVSTLTIQRTQQEDSAVYLCASSLDGTGAPYEQYFGPGTRLTVT.

V and J are TRBV6-2 or TRBV6-3 and TRBJ2-5; 13 nucleotides line up with TRBD2. The length of the CDR3 is 17 residues. Unmatched junction bases numbered 11, after V lost 4 bases and J lost 6 bases. Germline-derived CDR1 and CDR2 are MNHEY and SVGEGT. The CDR3 DNA sequence: TGTGCCAGCAGTTCCGCGCCACTAGCGGGGGGGCCGAAGACCCAGTACTTC. This codes for CASSSAPLAGGPKTQYF.

J is TRBJ1-4 and V is TRBV19; 8 nucleotides match TRBD1. After removal of 5 bases from V and 7 bases from J, the junction contained 3 bases not matched to a gene. CDR3 length: 13 amino acids. Germline values: CDR1 LNHDA, CDR2 SQIVND (reference sequence). CDR3 loop: CASSDRGGEKLFF. The CDR3 region has the DNA TGTGCCAGTAGTGACAGGGGTGGTGAAAAACTGTTTTTT.

This rearrangement joins TRBV6-5 to TRBJ2-1, with 15 bases aligning to TRBD2. Unmatched junction bases numbered 3, after V lost 5 bases and J lost 7 bases. The CDR3 covers 15 residues. Germline V lookup: CDR1 MNHEY, CDR2 SVGAGI. CDR3 DNA: TGTGCCAGCAGTCATGGGACTAGCGGGAGGAATGAGCAGTTCTTC. This sequence encodes CASSHGTSGRNEQFF.

CDR3 sequence reads: CAWSVRGQGEDQPQHF. The CDR3 DNA is TGTGCCTGGAGTGTTCGGGGACAGGGCGAAGATCAGCCCCAGCATTTT. The chain links TRBV30 to TRBJ1-5, with TRBD1 matching over 9 bases. The CDR3 is made up of 16 amino acids. V shed 0 bases, J shed 5 bases, and the junction held 8 bases outside the gene matches. The germline gives CDR1 GTSNPN, CDR2 SVGIG (reference sequence).

The chain joins TRBV3-1 (or the pseudogene TRBV3-2) to TRBJ1-4; D gene uncertain. The CDR3 totals 15 residues. CDR1 is LGHDT and CDR2 is YNNKEL in the germline V gene (reference sequence). V lost 0 bases and J 4 bases, leaving 9 bases between the germline ends. The CDR3 bases are TGTGCCAGCAGCCAAGATGGGTGGAGTAATGAAAAACTGTTTTTT. It translates to CASSQDGWSNEKLFF.

The V gene is TRBV4-1, the J gene TRBJ1-2, with a possible D match to TRBD1 (5 bases). The germline V gene encodes CDR1 MGHRA and CDR2 YSYEKL. The CDR3 has 13 amino acids. The V end was cut by 3 bases, the J end by 3 bases, with 8 bases between. The chain's CDR3 is CASSQEQDYGYTF. In DNA form, the CDR3 reads TGCGCCAGCAGCCAGGAACAGGACTATGGCTACACCTTC.

The table lists this clone with a count of one. The chain employs TRBV6-2 or TRBV6-3 and TRBJ1-5, with D tentatively TRBD1 (6 bases). The CDR3 has 12 residues. Looked up from germline, CDR1 is MNHEY and CDR2 is SVGEGT. Deletions cut 5 bases from V and 6 bases from J, with 8 bases between. This CDR3 is CASSPTGQPQHF. CDR3 DNA sequence: TGTGCCAGCAGTCCGACAGGTCAGCCCCAGCATTTT.

In its sample, this clone was seen once. The chain has TRBV23-1 and TRBJ1-5; the D gene is possibly TRBD1 (5 bases). TRBV23-1 carries the ORF label, with uncertain function. There are 16 residues in the CDR3. Trimming took 0 bases from V and 0 from J, leaving 9 bases between them. Written as DNA, the CDR3 is TGCGCCAGCAGTCAATCGCCGGGGGATAGCAATCAGCCCCAGCATTTT. Residues: CASSQSPGDSNQPQHF.

This clone was detected only once. The gene calls are TRBV5-4 and TRBJ1-5; 7 bases line up with TRBD1. From germline, CDR1 is SGHNT and CDR2 YYREEE (reference sequence). There are 16 residues in the CDR3. With 8 bases clipped from V and 2 bases from J, the junction kept 13 bases outside the gene matches. CDR3 sequence: CASLYGQGVGNQPQHF. The CDR3 DNA sequence: TGTGCCAGTCTTTATGGGCAGGGGGTCGGCAATCAGCCCCAGCATTTT.

This clone occurred once. J is TRBJ2-1 and V is TRBV11-2; tentative D call: TRBD1 (5 bases). The germline CDR1 and CDR2 sequences are SGHAT and FQNNGV. Trimming pared 1 base from V and 3 bases from J, leaving 7 bases between. CDR3 length: 14 residues. Here the CDR3 reads CASSLVTDYNEQFF. CDR3 bases: TGTGCCAGCAGCTTAGTGACAGACTACAATGAGCAGTTCTTC.